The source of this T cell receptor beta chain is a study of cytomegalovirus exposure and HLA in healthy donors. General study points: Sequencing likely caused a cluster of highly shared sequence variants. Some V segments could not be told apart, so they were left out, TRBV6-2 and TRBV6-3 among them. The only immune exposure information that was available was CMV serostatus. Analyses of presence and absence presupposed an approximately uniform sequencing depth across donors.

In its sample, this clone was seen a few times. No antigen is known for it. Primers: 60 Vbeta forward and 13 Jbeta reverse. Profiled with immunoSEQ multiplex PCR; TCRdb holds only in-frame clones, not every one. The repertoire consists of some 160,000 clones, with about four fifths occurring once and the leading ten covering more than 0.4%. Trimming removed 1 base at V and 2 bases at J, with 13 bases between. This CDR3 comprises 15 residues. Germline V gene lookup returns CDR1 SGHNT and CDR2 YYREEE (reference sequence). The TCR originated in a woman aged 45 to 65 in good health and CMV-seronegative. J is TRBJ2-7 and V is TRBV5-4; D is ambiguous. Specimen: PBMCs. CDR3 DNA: TGTGCCAGCAGCTTGTTCATCAGTGATACCTACGAGCAGTACTTC. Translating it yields CASSLFISDTYEQYF.